The rows below give T cell receptor beta chains drawn from one sample of a study of T cell responses to AZD1222 COVID-19 vaccine. The assay was immunoSEQ multiplex PCR, and TCRdb's table has in-frame clones only and misses some. This table has fewer than 200,000 clones, 94% appearing once. Material: peripheral blood, obtained 28 days after the second AZD1222 dose. Source of these receptors: an adult who received the AZD1222 COVID-19 vaccine. Each CDR3 is given with its conserved first and last residue. D genes are given only for firm matches.

TRBV7-6,19,TRBD2,CASSLDGLAGGDNTGELFF
TRBV5-4,15,.,CASARGSPSSYEQYF
TRBV5-4,16,.,CASRRGGRTPGYGYTF
TRBV18,12,.,CASSAYQETQYF
TRBV28,16,.,CASSSQGGQSNQPQHF
TRBV5-8,11,.,CASSFEETQYF
TRBV29-1,15,TRBD1,CSVRGTGWPNTEAFF
TRBV1,10,.,CTSSQHEQYF
TRBV6-2/TRBV6-3,16,TRBD1,CASSPPPGQGTDTQYF
TRBV24-1,18,.,CATSDPLSPGLTYNEQFF
TRBV7-2,16,.,CASSLGGGGHSGTQYF
TRBV28,12,.,CASSLTGNIQYF
TRBV7-2,12,.,CASSDGTGELFF
TRBV4-3,16,.,CASSQDPGGGGYGYTF
TRBV19,13,.,CASSIVSGNEQYF
TRBV7-2,15,.,CASSLELAAGNTIYF
TRBV6-5,14,.,CASRPRKVPYEQYF
TRBV6-2/TRBV6-3,14,.,CASTPGLFREKLFF
TRBV5-1,13,TRBD1,CASSSDRGLFYTF
TRBV28,15,TRBD1,CASSFEGQLDEKLFF
TRBV4-1,16,.,CASSQDKSFNNYGYTF
TRBV5-1,14,.,CASSVWLKEDTQYF
TRBV6-5,15,.,CASSYSRSGRSPLHF